A single sample gave rise to the 9 T cell receptor beta chains below, sequenced in a study of T cell responses to AZD1222 COVID-19 vaccine. Profiled with immunoSEQ multiplex PCR; TCRdb holds only in-frame clones, not every one. Among 50,000 to 65,000 clones listed, 65% to 90% were seen once. This specimen consisted of peripheral blood, obtained 28 days after the second AZD1222 dose. The receptors were sampled from an adult who received the AZD1222 COVID-19 vaccine.

The rearrangement links TRBV27 to TRBJ2-7; 10 nucleotides match TRBD1. The junction had 11 bases not matched to a gene; V was cut back by 3 bases and J by 6 bases. The CDR3 spans 16 residues. The germline V gene encodes CDR1 MNHEY and CDR2 SMNVEV (reference sequence). The CDR3 nucleotides are TGTGCCAGCAGTTTTTGGGGACAGGGGTCCTTAGGCGAGCAGTACTTC. Translated: CASSFWGQGSLGEQYF.

J is TRBJ2-2 and V is TRBV19; 10 bases line up with TRBD1. CDR3 length: 15 amino acids. From germline, CDR1 is LNHDA and CDR2 SQIVND (reference sequence). The V segment lost 5 bases and the J segment 7 bases; nucleotides outside the gene matches: 7. The CDR3 region is CASSLRDRGIGELFF. In DNA form, the CDR3 reads TGTGCCAGTAGTCTCCGGGACAGGGGAATCGGGGAGCTGTTTTTT.

The chain carries TRBV7-2 and TRBJ2-5; D is undetermined. Trimming left V 7 bases short and J 2 bases short, with 5 bases between. Germline CDR1 is SGHTA and CDR2 is FQGNSA. The CDR3 sequence is 11 residues long. CDR3 sequence: CASKEQETQYF. The CDR3 bases are TGTGCCAGCAAGGAACAAGAGACCCAGTACTTC.

This chain connects TRBV27 to TRBJ1-6; D is uncertain. V was shortened by 2 bases and J by 3 bases, with 5 bases between the two germline ends. The CDR3 has 14 amino acids. Per germline, CDR1 MNHEY and CDR2 SMNVEV (reference sequence). Here the CDR3 reads CASSLPVYNSPLHF. DNA for the CDR3: TGTGCCAGCAGTTTACCGGTCTATAATTCACCCCTCCACTTT.

The gene calls are TRBV28 and TRBJ1-6, with D unresolved. CDR3 length: 15 residues. V dropped 1 base and J dropped 2 bases, with 6 bases sitting between them. Germline-derived CDR1 and CDR2 are MDHEN and SYDVKM. The CDR3 nucleotides are TGTGCCAGCAGTTTATCCGGGACCTATAATTCACCCCTCCACTTT. Protein: CASSLSGTYNSPLHF. Filled out from reference TRBV28 and TRBJ1-6, the complete variable domain reads DVKVTQSSRYLVKRTGEKVFLECVQDMDHENMFWYRQDPGLGLRLIYFSYDVKMKEKGDIPEGYSVSREKKERFSLILESASTNQTSMYLCASSLSGTYNSPLHFGNGTRLTVT.

CDR3 DNA: TGTGCCTATGGAAAACAGGCTAATTCACCCCTCCACTTT. This gives the protein CAYGKQANSPLHF. V is TRBV28 and J is TRBJ1-6; possible D gene TRBD1, 5 bases. The V gene's germline CDR1 is MDHEN and CDR2 SYDVKM. Between the trimmed V and J ends, which lost 11 bases and 6 bases, there was a span of 14 bases. The CDR3 has 13 amino acids.

Details on this clone: An end of the junction does not agree with germline; a read error may underlie this. The rearrangement uses TRBV7-7 and TRBJ2-5; D gene unclear. The CDR3 spans 15 residues. CDR1 and CDR2 from the germline V gene are SSHAT and FNYEAQ (reference sequence). The CDR3 here is CASSPLTTPGETQYF. The CDR3 coding sequence is TGTGCTAGCAGTCCCCTAACCACACCGGGAGAGACCCAGTACTTC.

The rearrangement uses TRBV11-2 and TRBJ2-3; 7 bases match TRBD2. The CDR3 has 14 amino acids. The trim removed 8 bases at V and 2 bases at J, leaving 7 bases unmatched. Germline lookup yields CDR1 SGHAT and CDR2 FQNNGV. The CDR3 sequence: CASGLGGNTDTQYF. CDR3 DNA sequence: TGTGCCAGCGGGTTGGGGGGGAACACAGATACGCAGTATTTT. Filled out from reference TRBV11-2 and TRBJ2-3, the complete variable domain reads EAGVAQSPRYKIIEKRQSVAFWCNPISGHATLYWYQQILGQGPKLLIQFQNNGVVDDSQLPKDRFSAERLKGVDSTLKIQPAKLEDSAVYLCASGLGGNTDTQYFGPGTRLTVL.

The genes are TRBV10-1 and TRBJ2-7; D call uncertain. The CDR3 contains 12 residues. CDR1 and CDR2 (germline): WNHNN, SYGVQD (reference sequence). V was clipped by 3 bases and J by 9 bases, with 12 bases between them. This chain's CDR3 is CASSDRRRGQYF. CDR3 coding DNA: TGCGCCAGCAGTGATCGGCGGCGAGGGCAGTACTTC.